This is a list of T cell receptor beta chains from one sample in a study of cytomegalovirus exposure and HLA in healthy donors. Method: immunoSEQ multiplex PCR; TCRdb's copy keeps in-frame clones and lacks some. The repertoire has 250,000 to 350,000 clones, 86% of them found once; the top ten carry around 4.2%. The sample taken for sequencing was PBMCs. Every receptor here comes from a man aged 35-49 years in good health and CMV-seropositive. Both conserved end residues are part of each CDR3. D genes are given only for firm matches. Some rows mark clone size as missing; the rest say once, few, many or name a class of expanded clone.

v_gene	abundance	j_gene	d_gene	CDR3aa	CDR3nt
TRBV30	.	TRBJ1-5	.	CAWSVRGQPQHF	TGTGCCTGGAGTGTGCGCGGACAGCCCCAGCATTTT
TRBV5-1	.	TRBJ2-7	TRBD1	CASSLAGQGVDEQYF	TGCGCCAGCAGCTTGGCCGGACAGGGGGTTGACGAGCAGTACTTC
TRBV29-1	.	TRBJ2-2	TRBD1	CSVSEQGTGELFF	TGCAGCGTATCGGAACAGGGGACCGGGGAGCTGTTTTTT
TRBV5-1	.	TRBJ2-4	.	CASSPVGGGDAKNIQYF	TGCGCCAGCAGCCCGGTCGGAGGGGGGGATGCCAAAAACATTCAGTACTTC
TRBV7-2	few	TRBJ2-7	TRBD2	CASSLLGTSGGGEQYF	TGTGCCAGCAGCCTCTTAGGGACTAGCGGGGGAGGAGAGCAGTACTTC
TRBV5-1	.	TRBJ1-1	.	CASSVHTMNTEAFF	TGCGCCAGCAGCGTACATACCATGAACACTGAAGCTTTCTTT
TRBV5-1	.	TRBJ2-7	TRBD2	CASSAKVAGGVEQYF	TGCGCCAGCAGCGCCAAGGTAGCGGGGGGAGTGGAGCAGTACTTC
TRBV7-2	.	TRBJ1-2	TRBD1	CASSLLQGLINNYGYTF	TGTGCCAGCAGCTTATTACAGGGGTTGATTAATAACTATGGCTACACCTTC
TRBV5-1	.	TRBJ2-1	TRBD2	CASRRSGRSSSYNEQFF	TGCGCCAGCAGACGTAGCGGGAGGTCGAGCTCCTACAATGAGCAGTTCTTC
TRBV28	.	TRBJ2-6	.	CATWRGPGANVLTF	TGTGCTACCTGGAGGGGTCCTGGGGCCAACGTCCTGACTTTC
TRBV15	.	TRBJ2-7	.	CATSTSLGSYEQYF	TGTGCCACCAGCACCTCTCTAGGCTCCTACGAGCAGTACTTC
TRBV19	.	TRBJ1-5	TRBD1	CASSITGTGKDQPQHF	TGTGCCAGTAGCATTACCGGGACAGGGAAGGATCAGCCCCAGCATTTT
TRBV18	.	TRBJ2-3	.	CASSQDTQYF	TGTGCCAGCTCTCAGGATACGCAGTATTTT
TRBV2	.	TRBJ1-4	.	CASRSLRVTNEKLFF	TGTGCCAGCAGGTCCCTCAGGGTCACTAATGAAAAACTGTTTTTT
TRBV7-9	.	TRBJ1-1	.	CASRRDSGVAFF	TGTGCCAGCAGACGAGACTCAGGGGTGGCTTTCTTT
TRBV30	.	TRBJ2-5	TRBD2	CAWASGGGETQYF	TGTGCCTGGGCCTCGGGAGGAGGGGAGACCCAGTACTTC
TRBV30	.	TRBJ1-1	.	CAWSTGRNTEAFF	TGTGCCTGGAGTACAGGGAGAAACACTGAAGCTTTCTTT
TRBV2	.	TRBJ2-5	.	CASSEARGGETQYF	TGTGCCAGCAGTGAAGCGCGGGGTGGAGAGACCCAGTACTTC
TRBV5-1	few	TRBJ1-3	.	CASSLDTGFGNTIYF	TGCGCCAGCAGCTTGGATACAGGGTTCGGAAACACCATATATTTT